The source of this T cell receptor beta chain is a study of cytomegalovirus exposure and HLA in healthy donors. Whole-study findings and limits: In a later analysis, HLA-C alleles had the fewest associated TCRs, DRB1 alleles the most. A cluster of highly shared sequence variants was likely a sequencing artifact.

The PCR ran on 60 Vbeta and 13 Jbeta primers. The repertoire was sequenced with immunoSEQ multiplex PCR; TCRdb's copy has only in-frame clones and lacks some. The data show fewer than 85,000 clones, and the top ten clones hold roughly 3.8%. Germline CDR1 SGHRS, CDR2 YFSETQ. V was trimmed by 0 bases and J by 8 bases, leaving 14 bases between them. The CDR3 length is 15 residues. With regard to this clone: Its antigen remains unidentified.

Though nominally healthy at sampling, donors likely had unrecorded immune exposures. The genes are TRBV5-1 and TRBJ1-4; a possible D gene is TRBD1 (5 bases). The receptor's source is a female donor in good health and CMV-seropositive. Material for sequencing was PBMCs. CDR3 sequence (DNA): TGCGCCAGCAGCTTGGTTTCGGGGGTCGGCGAAAAACTGTTTTTT. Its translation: CASSLVSGVGEKLFF.